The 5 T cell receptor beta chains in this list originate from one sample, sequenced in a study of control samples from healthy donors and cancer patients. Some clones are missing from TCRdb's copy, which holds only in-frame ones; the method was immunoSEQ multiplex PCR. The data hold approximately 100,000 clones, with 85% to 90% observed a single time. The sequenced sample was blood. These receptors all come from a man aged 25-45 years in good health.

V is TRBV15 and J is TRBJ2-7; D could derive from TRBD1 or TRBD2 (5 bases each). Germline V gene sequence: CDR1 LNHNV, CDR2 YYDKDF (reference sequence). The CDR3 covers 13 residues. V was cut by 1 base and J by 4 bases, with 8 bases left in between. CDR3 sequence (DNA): TGTGCCACCAGCAGAGTGGGGGAGTACGAGCAGTACTTC. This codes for CATSRVGEYEQYF.

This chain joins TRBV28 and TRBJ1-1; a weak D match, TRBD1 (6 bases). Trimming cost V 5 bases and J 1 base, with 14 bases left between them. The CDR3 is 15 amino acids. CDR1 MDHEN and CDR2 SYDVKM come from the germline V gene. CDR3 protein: CASSMVGQRNTEAFF. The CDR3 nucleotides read TGTGCCAGCAGTATGGTCGGACAGCGGAACACTGAAGCTTTCTTT.

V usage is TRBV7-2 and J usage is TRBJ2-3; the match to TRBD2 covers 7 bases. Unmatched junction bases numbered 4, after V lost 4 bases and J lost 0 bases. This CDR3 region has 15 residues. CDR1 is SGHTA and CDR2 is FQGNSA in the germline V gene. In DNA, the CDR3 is TGTGCCAGCAGCTCTAGCGGTCTTAGCACAGATACGCAGTATTTT. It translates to CASSSSGLSTDTQYF.

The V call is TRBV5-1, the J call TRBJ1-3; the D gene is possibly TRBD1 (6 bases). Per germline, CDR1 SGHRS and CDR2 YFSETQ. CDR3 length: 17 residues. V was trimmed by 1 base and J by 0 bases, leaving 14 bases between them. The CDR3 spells CASSLRTGQHSGNTIYF. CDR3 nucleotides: TGCGCCAGCAGCTTGAGGACGGGACAACACTCTGGAAACACCATATATTTT. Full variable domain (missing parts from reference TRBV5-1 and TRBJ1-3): KAGVTQTPRYLIKTRGQQVTLSCSPISGHRSVSWYQQTPGQGLQFLFEYFSETQRNKGNFPGRFSGRQFSNSRSEMNVSTLELGDSALYLCASSLRTGQHSGNTIYFGEGSWLTVV.

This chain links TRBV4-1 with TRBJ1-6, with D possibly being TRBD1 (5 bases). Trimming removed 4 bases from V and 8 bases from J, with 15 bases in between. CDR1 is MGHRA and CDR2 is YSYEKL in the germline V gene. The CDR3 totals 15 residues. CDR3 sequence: CASSPPAGGYSPLHF. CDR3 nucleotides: TGCGCCAGCAGCCCCCCGGCGGGGGGGTATTCACCCCTCCACTTT.